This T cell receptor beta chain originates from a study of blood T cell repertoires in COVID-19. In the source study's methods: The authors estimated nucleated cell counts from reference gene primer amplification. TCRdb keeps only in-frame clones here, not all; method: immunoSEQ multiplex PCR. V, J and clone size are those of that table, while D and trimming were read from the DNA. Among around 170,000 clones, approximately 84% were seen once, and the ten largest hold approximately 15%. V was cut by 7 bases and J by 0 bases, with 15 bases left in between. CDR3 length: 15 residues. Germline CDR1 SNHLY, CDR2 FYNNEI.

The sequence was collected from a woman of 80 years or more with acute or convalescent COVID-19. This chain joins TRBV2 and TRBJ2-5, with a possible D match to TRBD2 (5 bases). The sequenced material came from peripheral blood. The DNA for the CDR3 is TGTGCCAGCAAAGGGCGGGCGGCGTACCAAGAGACCCAGTACTTC. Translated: CASKGRAAYQETQYF.